This T cell receptor (beta chain) came from a study of control samples from healthy donors and cancer patients. TCRdb's copy holds only in-frame clones and misses some; the assay was immunoSEQ multiplex PCR. The repertoire includes roughly 190,000 clones, about 90% of them detected once, and about 1.7% sits in the top ten. The TCR sequence derives from a man aged 25-40 years in good health. The sample comprised blood.

Here the CDR3 reads CASILDPAGTEAFF. CDR3 sequence (DNA): TGTGCCAGCATCCTGGACCCGGCGGGGACTGAAGCTTTCTTT. The chain joins TRBV7-9 to TRBJ1-1, with D unclear. V shed 7 bases and J shed 5 bases, with 17 bases lying between them. The CDR3 is 14 amino acids. Germline V gives CDR1 SEHNR, CDR2 FQNEAQ (reference sequence).